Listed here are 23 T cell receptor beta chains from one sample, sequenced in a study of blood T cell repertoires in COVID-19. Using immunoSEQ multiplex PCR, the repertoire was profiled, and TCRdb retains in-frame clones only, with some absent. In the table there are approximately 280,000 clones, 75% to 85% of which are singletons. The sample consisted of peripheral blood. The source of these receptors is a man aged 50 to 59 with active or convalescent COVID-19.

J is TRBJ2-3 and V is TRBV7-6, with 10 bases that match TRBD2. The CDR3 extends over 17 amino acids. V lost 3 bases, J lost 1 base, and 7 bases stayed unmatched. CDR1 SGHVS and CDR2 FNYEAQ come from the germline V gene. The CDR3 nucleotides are TGTGCCAGCAGCTTCTCCTTAGCGGGAGGTGGCACAGATACGCAGTATTTT. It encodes CASSFSLAGGGTDTQYF.

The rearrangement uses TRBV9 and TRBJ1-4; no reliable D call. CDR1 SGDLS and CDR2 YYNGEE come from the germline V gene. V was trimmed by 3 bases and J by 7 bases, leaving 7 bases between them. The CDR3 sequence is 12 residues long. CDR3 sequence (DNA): TGTGCCAGCAGCGCACGGGGTGAAAAACTGTTTTTT. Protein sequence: CASSARGEKLFF.

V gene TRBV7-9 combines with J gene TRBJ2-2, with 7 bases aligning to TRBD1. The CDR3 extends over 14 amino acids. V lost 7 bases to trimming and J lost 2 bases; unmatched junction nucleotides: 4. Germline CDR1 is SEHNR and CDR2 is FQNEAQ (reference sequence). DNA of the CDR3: TGTGCCAGCACGCGACAGGGAAACACCGGGGAGCTGTTTTTT. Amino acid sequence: CASTRQGNTGELFF.

The CDR3 DNA is TGTGCCAGCAGCCTCGGGACTAGCGGGAAAAATGAGCAGTTCTTC. This translates into CASSLGTSGKNEQFF. J is TRBJ2-1 and V is TRBV7-3; 13 nucleotides agree with TRBD2. V gave up 5 bases and J gave up 7 bases; unmatched junction bases: 5. CDR3 length equals 15 residues. Germline V gene sequence: CDR1 SGHTA, CDR2 FQGTGA.

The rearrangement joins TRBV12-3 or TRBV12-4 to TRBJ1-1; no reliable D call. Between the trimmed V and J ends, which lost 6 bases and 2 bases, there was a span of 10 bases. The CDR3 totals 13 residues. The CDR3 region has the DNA TGTGCCAGCAGGTTGGAGGGTAACACTGAAGCTTTCTTT. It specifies CASRLEGNTEAFF.

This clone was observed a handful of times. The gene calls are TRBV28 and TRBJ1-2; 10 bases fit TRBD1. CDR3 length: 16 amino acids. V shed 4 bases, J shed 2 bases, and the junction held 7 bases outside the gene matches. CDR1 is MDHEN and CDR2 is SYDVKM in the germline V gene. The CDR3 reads CASSSPPGQGNYGYTF. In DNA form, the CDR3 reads TGTGCCAGCAGTTCGCCGCCGGGACAGGGGAACTATGGCTACACCTTC.

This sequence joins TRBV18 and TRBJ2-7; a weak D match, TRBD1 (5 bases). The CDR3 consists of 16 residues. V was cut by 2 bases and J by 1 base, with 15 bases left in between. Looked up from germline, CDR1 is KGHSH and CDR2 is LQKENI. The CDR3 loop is CASSPKEGVTSYEQYF. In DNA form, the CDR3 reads TGTGCCAGCTCACCAAAGGAAGGGGTAACATCCTACGAGCAGTACTTC.

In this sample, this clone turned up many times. The CDR3 sequence: CASSLGPGDYEQYF. In nucleotides, the CDR3 is TGCGCCAGCAGCCTGGGCCCCGGGGACTACGAGCAGTACTTC. The rearrangement uses TRBV5-1 and TRBJ2-7; D is perhaps TRBD2 (5 bases). The CDR3 is made up of 14 amino acids. Germline V lookup: CDR1 SGHRS, CDR2 YFSETQ. V gave up 4 bases and J gave up 3 bases, with 14 bases separating them.

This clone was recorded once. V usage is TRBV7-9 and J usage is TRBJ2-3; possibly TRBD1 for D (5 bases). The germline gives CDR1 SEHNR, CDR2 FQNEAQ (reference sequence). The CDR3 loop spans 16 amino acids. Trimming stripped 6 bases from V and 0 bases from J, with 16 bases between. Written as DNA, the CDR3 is TGTGCCAGCAGTCAAACCGCAGGGTCCAGCACAGATACGCAGTATTTT. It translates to CASSQTAGSSTDTQYF.

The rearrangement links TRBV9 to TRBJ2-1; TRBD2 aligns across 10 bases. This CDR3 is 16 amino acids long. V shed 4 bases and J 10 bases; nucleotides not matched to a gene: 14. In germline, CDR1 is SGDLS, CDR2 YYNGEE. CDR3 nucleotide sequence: TGTGCCAGCAGCTCCGGGGATAGCGGGAGGTCGTTGGAGCAGTTCTTC. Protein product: CASSSGDSGRSLEQFF.

The CDR3 loop is CASSWLAGRAVLGNVLTF. The CDR3 coding sequence is TGTGCCAGCAGTTGGCTAGCGGGAAGGGCTGTGTTGGGCAACGTCCTGACTTTC. The chain is built from TRBV6-2 or TRBV6-3 and TRBJ2-6, with 9 bases fitting TRBD2. CDR1 MNHEY and CDR2 SVGEGT come from the germline V gene. The CDR3 is 18 amino acids. J lost 9 bases, V lost 4 bases, and 16 bases had no gene match.

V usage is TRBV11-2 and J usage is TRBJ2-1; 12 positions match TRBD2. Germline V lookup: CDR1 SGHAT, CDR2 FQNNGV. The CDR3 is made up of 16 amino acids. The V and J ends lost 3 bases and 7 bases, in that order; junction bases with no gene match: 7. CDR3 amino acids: CASSFLTSGSMNEQFF. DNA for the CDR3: TGTGCCAGCAGCTTCCTGACTAGCGGGAGTATGAATGAGCAGTTCTTC.

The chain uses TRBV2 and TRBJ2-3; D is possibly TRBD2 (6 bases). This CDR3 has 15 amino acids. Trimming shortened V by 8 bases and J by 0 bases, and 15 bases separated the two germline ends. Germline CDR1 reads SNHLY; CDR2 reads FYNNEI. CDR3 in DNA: TGTGCCAGCGCGCGGGACCTGCCTAGCACAGATACGCAGTATTTT. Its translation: CASARDLPSTDTQYF.

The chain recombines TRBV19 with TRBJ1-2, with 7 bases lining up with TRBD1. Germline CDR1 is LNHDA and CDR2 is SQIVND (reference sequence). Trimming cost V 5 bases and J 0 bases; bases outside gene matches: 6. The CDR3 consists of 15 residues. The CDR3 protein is CASSVPGTANYGYTF. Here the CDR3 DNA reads TGTGCCAGTAGTGTACCCGGGACAGCTAACTATGGCTACACCTTC.

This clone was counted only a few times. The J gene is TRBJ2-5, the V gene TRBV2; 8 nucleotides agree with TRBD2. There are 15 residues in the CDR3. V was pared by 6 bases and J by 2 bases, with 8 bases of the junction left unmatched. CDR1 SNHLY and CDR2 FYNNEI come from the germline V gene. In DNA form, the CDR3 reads TGTGCCAGCAGGCCCCTAGCGGGTCGACAAGAGACCCAGTACTTC. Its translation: CASRPLAGRQETQYF.

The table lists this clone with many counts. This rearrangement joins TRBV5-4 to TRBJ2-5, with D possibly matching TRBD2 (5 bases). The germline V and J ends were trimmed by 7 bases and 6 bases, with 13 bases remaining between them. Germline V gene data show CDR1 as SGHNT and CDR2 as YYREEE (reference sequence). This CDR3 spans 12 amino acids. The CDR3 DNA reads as TGTGCCAGCGGAGGAAGCAGACAGACCCAGTACTTC. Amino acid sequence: CASGGSRQTQYF.

The CDR3 nucleotides are TGTGCCAGCAGCTTGGCCCAGGGGACCTACGAGCAGTACTTC. It encodes CASSLAQGTYEQYF. The chain is built from TRBV5-6 and TRBJ2-7; D might be TRBD1 (6 bases). CDR3 size: 14 residues. V was cut by 0 bases and J by 2 bases, with 9 bases left in between. From germline, CDR1 is SGHDT and CDR2 YYEEEE.

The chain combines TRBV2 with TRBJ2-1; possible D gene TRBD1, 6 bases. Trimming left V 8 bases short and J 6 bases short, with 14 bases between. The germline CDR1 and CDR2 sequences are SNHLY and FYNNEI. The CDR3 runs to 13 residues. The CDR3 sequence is CASGQWVSNEQFF. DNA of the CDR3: TGTGCCAGCGGACAGTGGGTAAGCAATGAGCAGTTCTTC.

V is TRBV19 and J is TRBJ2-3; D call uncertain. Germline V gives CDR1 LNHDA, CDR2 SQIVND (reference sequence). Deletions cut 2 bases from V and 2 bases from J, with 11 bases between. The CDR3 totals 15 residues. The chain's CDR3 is CASSIQSVNTDTQYF. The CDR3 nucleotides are TGTGCCAGTAGTATACAGTCTGTGAACACAGATACGCAGTATTTT.

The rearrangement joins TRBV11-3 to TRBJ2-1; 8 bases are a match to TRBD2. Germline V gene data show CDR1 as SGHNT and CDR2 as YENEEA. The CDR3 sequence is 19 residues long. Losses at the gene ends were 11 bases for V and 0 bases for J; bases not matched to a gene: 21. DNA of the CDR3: TGTGCCTTTTGTAAGCTAGCGGGCCCCTCCCCCCCCTCCTACAATGAGCAGTTCTTC. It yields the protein CAFCKLAGPSPPSYNEQFF.

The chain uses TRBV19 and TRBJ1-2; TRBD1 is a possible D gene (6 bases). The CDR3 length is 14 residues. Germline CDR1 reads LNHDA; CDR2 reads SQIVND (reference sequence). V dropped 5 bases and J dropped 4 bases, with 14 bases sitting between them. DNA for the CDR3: TGTGCCAGTAGTTCTCGGACAGCAGTCTATGGCTACACCTTC. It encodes CASSSRTAVYGYTF.

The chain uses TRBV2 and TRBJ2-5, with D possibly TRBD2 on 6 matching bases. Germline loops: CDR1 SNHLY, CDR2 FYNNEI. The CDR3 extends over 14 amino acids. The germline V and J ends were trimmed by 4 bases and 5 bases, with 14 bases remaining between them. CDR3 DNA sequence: TGTGCCAGCAGTGGTGGGACTCCTCGGGAGACCCAGTACTTC. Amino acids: CASSGGTPRETQYF.

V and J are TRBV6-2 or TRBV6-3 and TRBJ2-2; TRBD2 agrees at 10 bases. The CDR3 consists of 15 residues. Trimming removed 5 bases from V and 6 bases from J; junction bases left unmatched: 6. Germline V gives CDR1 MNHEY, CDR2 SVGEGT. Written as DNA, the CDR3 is TGTGCCAGCAGTACAGCGGGAGGGCCCCCCGGGGAGCTGTTTTTT. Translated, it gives CASSTAGGPPGELFF.